This is a list of T cell receptor beta chains from one sample in a study of multiple sclerosis patients with progressive multifocal leukoencephalopathy. This table comes from immunoSEQ multiplex PCR, and its TCRdb copy is limited to in-frame clones, with some not included. The sample contains tens of thousands of clones, around 92% of which appear only once. The sample taken for sequencing was PBMCs. The receptors shown here come from a man aged 30 to 39 with multiple sclerosis. Each CDR3 is given with its conserved first and last residue.

TRBV19,TRBJ1-1,CASSMGQGWTEAFF
TRBV12-5,TRBJ2-1,CASGLGLAGLNEQFF
TRBV6-1,TRBJ1-6,CASCVAWGSSPLHF
TRBV4-3,TRBJ2-2,CASSQAGTSGRPPGELFF
TRBV2,TRBJ2-2,CASRRTGEPGGELFF
TRBV7-2,TRBJ1-1,CASRSLTEAFF
TRBV6-4,NA,CASSDRDEQYF
TRBV14,TRBJ2-3,CASSQMGLAELDTQYF
TRBV19,TRBJ2-3,CASSTTLAGVRTDTQYF
TRBV7-2,TRBJ2-5,CASSLGGTEETQYF
TRBV19,TRBJ2-5,CASRRGGETQYF
TRBV11-2,TRBJ2-1,CASSPRPPLDTRNEQFF
TRBV4-3,TRBJ2-2,CASSPGLAGDTGELFF
TRBV27,TRBJ2-7,CASFSGTWPNEQYF
TRBV15,TRBJ1-5,CATRDRGVNQPQHF
TRBV6-4,TRBJ1-1,CASSLTGGRDTEAFF
TRBV11-2,TRBJ2-1,CASSPGQGPLHEQFF
TRBV11-3,TRBJ1-1,CASRPGANTEAFF
TRBV23-1,TRBJ2-5,CASSHSGQQETQYF
TRBV2,TRBJ2-2,CASTPGQGYGELFF
TRBV7-7,TRBJ1-5,CASSLGPRQPQHF
TRBV7-3,TRBJ1-1,CASSLSRANTEAFF
TRBV30,TRBJ2-1,CAWSVGGEQFF
TRBV11-2,TRBJ2-1,CASSLRYNEQFF
TRBV10-2,TRBJ2-3,CASSESTSPTDTQYF
TRBV5-4,TRBJ2-1,CASSLELADNEQFF
TRBV27,TRBJ2-3,CASSGQDLSTDTQYF
TRBV10-3,TRBJ2-1,CAISAVYNEQFF
TRBV19,TRBJ1-5,CASSIPLQIYSNQPQHF
TRBV9,TRBJ2-5,CASSPGGGETQYF
TRBV4-2,TRBJ2-7,CASSQDITSGSHEQYF
TRBV9,TRBJ2-2,CASSPGGGPTGELFF
TRBV5-6,TRBJ2-1,CASSPGGQGVHEQFF
TRBV6-5,TRBJ2-3,CASRERLDTQYF
TRBV18,TRBJ1-2,CASSLNLGSANYGYTF
TRBV7-8,TRBJ2-7,CASTPRGKYEQYF
TRBV4-3,TRBJ2-3,CASGTLSDGTQYF
TRBV5-1,TRBJ1-1,CASSLETGWGAFF
TRBV15,TRBJ2-5,CATSRDRGDAETQYF
TRBV5-1,TRBJ2-6,CASSRGQSSGANVLTF
TRBV2,TRBJ1-4,CASTYGGGKLFF
TRBV7-9,NA,CASSPRQDEQYF
TRBV20-1,TRBJ1-2,CSATGYTF
TRBV27,TRBJ2-7,CASSLVGYEQYF
TRBV18,TRBJ1-2,CASSPPFAGAEGYTF
TRBV19,TRBJ1-2,CASTTDRFNYGYTF
TRBV11-2,TRBJ1-2,CASSSVRRERNYGYTF
TRBV5-1,TRBJ2-3,CASSPRRGQGTQYF
TRBV19,TRBJ2-5,CASSIGGGNVQETQYF
TRBV4-3,TRBJ2-3,CASSQDPAGGGTDTQYF
TRBV14,TRBJ1-6,CASSQARQPTSPLHF